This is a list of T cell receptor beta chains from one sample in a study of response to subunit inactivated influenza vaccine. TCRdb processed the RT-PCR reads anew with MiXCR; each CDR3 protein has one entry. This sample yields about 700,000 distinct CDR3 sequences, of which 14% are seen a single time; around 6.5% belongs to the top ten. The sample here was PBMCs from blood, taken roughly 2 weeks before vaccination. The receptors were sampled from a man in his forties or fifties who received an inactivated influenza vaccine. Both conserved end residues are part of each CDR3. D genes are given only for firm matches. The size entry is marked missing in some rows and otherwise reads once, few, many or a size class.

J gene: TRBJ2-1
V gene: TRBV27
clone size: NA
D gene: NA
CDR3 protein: CASSLSLGGNEQFF
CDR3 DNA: TGTGCCAGCAGTTTATCGTTGGGGGGCAATGAGCAGTTCTTC

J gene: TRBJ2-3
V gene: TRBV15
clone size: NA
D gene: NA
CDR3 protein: CATSRGAGKDTQYF
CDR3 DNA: TGTGCCACCAGCAGAGGGGCGGGAAAAGATACGCAGTATTTT

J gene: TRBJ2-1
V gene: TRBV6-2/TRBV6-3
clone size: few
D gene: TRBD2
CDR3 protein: CASSYGGAGADEQFF
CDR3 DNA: TGTGCCAGCAGTTATGGGGGAGCGGGAGCGGATGAGCAGTTCTTC

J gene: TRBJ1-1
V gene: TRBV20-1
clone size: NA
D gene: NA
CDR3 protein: CSARDSKGVFPEAFF
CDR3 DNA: TGCAGTGCTAGAGATTCCAAGGGGGTTTTCCCTGAAGCTTTCTTT

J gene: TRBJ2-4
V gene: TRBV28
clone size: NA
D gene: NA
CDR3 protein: CASSRQSWENIQYF
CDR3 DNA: TGTGCCAGCAGCCGACAGTCGTGGGAAAACATTCAGTACTTC

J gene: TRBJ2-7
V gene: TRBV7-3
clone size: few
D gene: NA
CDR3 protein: CASSRGASESYEQYF
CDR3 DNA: TGTGCCAGCAGCCGGGGGGCTAGCGAATCCTACGAGCAGTACTTC

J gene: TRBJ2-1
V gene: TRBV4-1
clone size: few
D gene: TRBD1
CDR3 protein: CASRPTGDNEQFF
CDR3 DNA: TGCGCCAGCAGACCGACAGGGGACAATGAGCAGTTCTTC

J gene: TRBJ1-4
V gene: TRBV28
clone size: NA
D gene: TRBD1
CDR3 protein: CASSSQDRGREKLFF
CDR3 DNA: TGTGCCAGCAGTTCCCAGGACAGGGGGCGTGAAAAACTGTTTTTT

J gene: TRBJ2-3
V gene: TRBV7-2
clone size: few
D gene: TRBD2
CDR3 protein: CASSNGGGRTDTQYF
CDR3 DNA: TGTGCCAGCAGCAACGGGGGCGGGAGGACAGATACGCAGTATTTT

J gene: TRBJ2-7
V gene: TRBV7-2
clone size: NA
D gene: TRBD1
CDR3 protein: CASSLGPTGGRYEQYF
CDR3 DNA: TGTGCCAGCAGCTTAGGGCCTACAGGGGGCCGGTACGAGCAGTACTTC